The rows below give T cell receptor beta chains drawn from one sample of a study of cytomegalovirus exposure and HLA in healthy donors. Assay: immunoSEQ multiplex PCR; the TCRdb copy retains only in-frame clones and omits some. The sample table sets out tens of thousands of clones. The sequencing input was PBMCs. The receptors here all came from a man between 18 and 29 years old in good health and CMV-seropositive. CDR3s include the opening cysteine and the closing phenylalanine or tryptophan.

cdr3_length j_call v_call cdr3_aa
12 TRBJ1-2 TRBV30 CARRRGNYGYTF
15 TRBJ2-2 TRBV2 CASSGLAGEDGELFF
15 TRBJ2-7 TRBV28 CASSSPAAGAHEQYF
11 TRBJ2-7 TRBV5-1 CARDTYYEQYF
17 TRBJ1-5 TRBV7-2 CASSLVGGASSNQPQHF
16 TRBJ2-1 TRBV2 CASSLPPGQGDNEQFF
17 TRBJ2-5 TRBV19 CASSVLAGLKTQETQYF
14 TRBJ1-4 TRBV7-6 CASSLQGGDEKLFF
13 TRBJ1-2 TRBV30 CAWSWGAGYGYTF
13 TRBJ1-5 TRBV11-2 CASSPDSNQPQHF
17 TRBJ2-5 TRBV28 CASSPLWASGRARTQYF
13 TRBJ2-7 TRBV19 CASSIAGDYEQYF
13 TRBJ2-7 TRBV27 CASSFTDSYEQYF
15 TRBJ1-1 TRBV5-5 CASSLGLQGGTEAFF
15 TRBJ1-3 TRBV25-1 CASSGYRGAGNTIYF
14 TRBJ2-5 TRBV27 CASSLGTVPREQYF
13 TRBJ2-1 TRBV18 CASSPFLVDEQFF
13 TRBJ1-1 TRBV19 CASSSQRDTEAFF
13 TRBJ1-1 TRBV10-1 CASSPGEAPEAFF
16 TRBJ2-1 TRBV5-1 CASSVSSGRVNNEQFF
17 TRBJ2-1 TRBV2 CASSEVFGSSGSGEQFF
15 TRBJ2-7 TRBV6-1 CASLARGLAGYEQYF
19 TRBJ2-2 TRBV30 CAWSVSPFSRSGNTGELFF
13 TRBJ2-5 TRBV30 CAWDLEAGETQYF
16 TRBJ1-2 TRBV7-9 CASSTWDSTMRGGYTF